Below are 5 T cell receptor beta chains sequenced from a single sample in a study of CD8 T cells in ankylosing spondylitis. Study observations and caveats: For ankylosing spondylitis blood, a TCR beta motif of 7 or 8 highly homologous variants appeared characteristic.

TCRdb processed the 5' RACE reads anew with MiXCR; each CDR3 protein has one entry. Of around 890,000 distinct CDR3 sequences listed, 10% to 15% are singletons. Antigens for these TCRs are unknown. The sample comprised blood, either unsorted or a sorted T cell fraction (not recorded which). The receptors were sampled from a male donor with ankylosing spondylitis.

This clonotype was counted only a few times. The V call is TRBV20-1, the J call TRBJ2-3, with 16 bases lining up with TRBD2. Germline V lookup: CDR1 DFQATT, CDR2 SNEGSKA (reference sequence). Trimming took 5 bases from V and 6 from J; bases not matched to a gene: 20. CDR3 length: 20 amino acids. The CDR3 spells CSAFPGTSGGAVILWDTQYF. CDR3 DNA: TGCAGTGCTTTTCCCGGGACTAGCGGGGGGGCAGTGATTTTGTGGGATACGCAGTATTTT.

The chain carries TRBV7-2 and TRBJ1-4; 9 nucleotides match TRBD1. The germline gives CDR1 SGHTA, CDR2 FQGNSA. Trimming took 2 bases from V and 5 from J; bases not matched to a gene: 9. This CDR3 is 17 amino acids long. CDR3 coding DNA: TGTGCCAGCAGCTTATCCGGACAGGGGAGGGTAAATGAAAAACTGTTTTTT. Translated, it gives CASSLSGQGRVNEKLFF.

This clonotype was picked up a small number of times. This chain uses TRBV4-2 with TRBJ1-2, with D unresolved. This CDR3 spans 14 amino acids. V was cut by 0 bases and J by 4 bases, with 9 bases left in between. Germline CDR1 is LGHNA and CDR2 is YNFKEQ. CDR3 coding DNA: TGTGCCAGCAGCCAAGATGAACGGACCTATGGCTACACCTTC. It specifies CASSQDERTYGYTF.

This clonotype has just a few counts. At one end the junction does not follow the germline gene, possibly because of a read error. The chain uses TRBV12-3 or TRBV12-4 and TRBJ2-7; a weak D match, TRBD2 (5 bases). The CDR3 covers 12 residues. CDR3 sequence reads: CASRSLEFTHHF. In DNA, the CDR3 is TGTGCCAGCAGGTCACTAGAGTTCACTCACCACTTC.

The chain employs TRBV27 and TRBJ1-2; 8 nucleotides line up with TRBD1. V shed 3 bases and J 5 bases; nucleotides not matched to a gene: 5. CDR3 size: 14 residues. Germline V gives CDR1 MNHEY, CDR2 SMNVEV (reference sequence). CDR3 in DNA: TGTGCCAGCAGTTTGACGGGACAGGATTATGGCTACACCTTC. This sequence encodes CASSLTGQDYGYTF.